This TCR beta chain was obtained from a study of shared clonotypes between healthy human individuals (dated by TCRdb to the early 2020s). Notes on the research overall: A few men and two women, aged 18 to 49 years, made up the cohort. For each donor, CD4 naive and CD4 memory were each given three plates, CD8 naive was given two plates, and CD8 memory was given one plate. To estimate repertoire size and how much clonotype sharing occurs between individuals, the study deeply sequenced the blood TCR repertoires of five healthy adults. Libraries were prepared and TCR repertoires were sequenced by different laboratories using diverse techniques, in order to increase sequencing depth and limit assay-specific biases. Each donor's leukapheresis produced roughly between roughly 0.85 and 9.5 billion PBMCs. The study at large found these results: Only blood was sampled, and tissue TCR repertoires likely differ from those in blood. Around 5.4% of naive CD4, 3% to 3.5% of naive CD8, around 2.3% of memory CD4, and more than 0.35% of memory CD8 clonotypes were shared across a few donors. The genetic and exposure-history diversity represented was limited by the small number of donors. Higher generation probabilities were observed for clonotypes shared by all four sorted-subset donors than for non-shared clonotypes. Based on pairwise subsampling, the degree of clonotype sharing among donors was expected to be affected by sequencing depth. Rarefaction of sorted-subset datasets indicated incomplete sequencing despite the large sequencing depth. Larger estimated clonotype richness was generally found for naive subsets than for memory subsets.

To note about this clone: No cognate antigen has been identified for it. The junction departs from the called germline gene at one end, perhaps through a read error.

For the CD8 naive samples, CD45RO-negative cells were positively selected for CCR7, yielding a CD45RA+CCR7+ population from which TemRA cells were excluded. The donors were healthy, HIV-negative adults who had no recently reported acute infections or vaccinations. All donors were Caucasian adults living in Nashville, Tennessee, USA. After blood collection by leukapheresis, PBMCs were isolated using Ficoll-Histopaque density gradient centrifugation and then cryopreserved in the vapor phase of liquid nitrogen. Analytical flow cytometry was used to check the purity and quantity of each magnetically sorted T cell population. Each sorted fraction had its genomic DNA isolated and then quantified by UV absorbance on a Nanodrop 2000c. Using the deep immunoSEQ assay, TCR CDR3 regions were amplified from genomic DNA by multiplex PCR. Extracted genomic DNA from each cell subset was distributed evenly across all wells of several immunoSEQ 96-well plates, and each plate was treated as a replicate. For sorted subsets, around 0.2 ug genomic DNA, equal to tens of thousands of T cell genomes, was loaded into each replicate PCR. Purified libraries were measured with a Qubit 3.0 fluorometer, size-checked on a Bioanalyzer 2100, and measured again with the KAPA Library Quantification kit. Every immunoSEQ 96-well plate was sequenced on a dedicated single-read 150-cycle Illumina NextSeq 550 flow cell. In the original analysis: The immunoSEQ output contained only junctional sequences without quality scores, so filtering could not match that applied to full-length reads. To assign V/J genes and CDR3, sequences were annotated using PyIR, a Python wrapper for IgBLAST v1.9, with IMGT germline references. Reads were removed for weak V/J assignments (E-value above 1e-6), missing CDR3, stop codons, out-of-frame junctions, or ambiguous translated residues. V3J clonotypes were defined as sequences sharing an identical inferred V gene, J gene, and CDR3 amino acid sequence. To compute the percentage overlap between repertoires, the number of shared unique clonotypes was divided by the size of the smaller repertoire. Richness of each repertoire was evaluated using RTK rarefaction, the Chao1 estimator, and Recon v2.1 estimates of unobserved clonotypes. For all TCRbeta clonotypes obtained by the gDNA method from four donors, generation probabilities were computed with OLGA. Drawn from immuneACCESS, this table holds only the in-frame rearrangements with V and J called that TCRdb kept. Clones are partly lost; checked studies trace under half to an unresolved V gene and leave the rest unexplained. The DNA was the basis for D and trimming; V, J and clone size are from that table. For this sample there are about 2.2 million clones; about 94% appear just once. The ten largest account for approximately 1.7% of the sample.

The CDR3 holds 14 amino acids from the cysteine to the phenylalanine. Just the 42-base CDR3 DNA is kept, in frame starting at base 1. CDR1 and CDR2, looked up from the germline V gene (reference sequence), are PRHDT and FYEKMQ. The sequence was collected from a man younger than 35 in good health. Some clones in this sample may be carry-over from other donors' samples. This receptor chain uses TRBV13 and TRBJ2-1; the D segment cannot be called with confidence. The sequenced sample consisted of naive CD8+ T cells from PBMCs. Sample cell subset or site, as interpreted from the label and publication: CD45RA+CCR7+. CDR3 sequence: CASSFMRSSNEQFF. DNA sequence: TGTGCCAGCAGCTTTATGCGGTCCTCCAATGAGCAGTTCTTC.